Following are 16 T cell receptor beta chains from one sample sequenced in a study of T cells in localized non-small cell lung cancer. Method: immunoSEQ multiplex PCR; TCRdb's copy keeps in-frame clones and lacks some. The table shows tens of thousands of clones, with approximately 90% occurring only once. Sequencing was performed on peripheral blood, taken before any cancer treatment. The receptors here all came from a female donor aged 60 or older with stage I lung adenocarcinoma.

This clone has only one observation. V gene TRBV7-3 combines with J gene TRBJ1-1; D call uncertain. CDR1 is SGHTA and CDR2 is FQGTGA in the germline V gene. This CDR3 comprises 13 residues. The germline V and J ends were trimmed by 4 bases and 4 bases, with 10 bases remaining between them. CDR3 sequence (DNA): TGTGCCAGCAGCTCCGGGATGGGCACTGAAGCTTTCTTT. Its protein is CASSSGMGTEAFF.

CDR3 sequence reads: CASSSRGGTGELFF. The DNA of the CDR3 is TGTGCCAGCAGCTCGCGGGGAGGCACCGGGGAGCTGTTTTTT. The chain is built from TRBV7-9 and TRBJ2-2, with D possibly being TRBD2 (6 bases). V was cut by 4 bases and J by 4 bases, with 10 bases left in between. Germline V CDR1 and CDR2: SEHNR, FQNEAQ (reference sequence). CDR3 length: 14 residues.

This clone was counted once. This rearrangement joins TRBV6-5 to TRBJ1-1; D is possibly TRBD1 (5 bases). This CDR3 is built from 14 residues. Between the trimmed V and J ends, which lost 0 bases and 9 bases, there was a span of 14 bases. CDR1 MNHEY and CDR2 SVGAGI come from the germline V gene. Here the CDR3 DNA reads TGTGCCAGCAGTTACTCTCGGTCTACAGGAAAAGCTTTCTTT. This codes for CASSYSRSTGKAFF.

The V and J genes are TRBV28 and TRBJ1-4, with TRBD1 matching over 8 bases. CDR1 is MDHEN, CDR2 SYDVKM, per germline. The CDR3 sequence is 15 residues long. The junction had 6 bases not matched to a gene; V was cut back by 4 bases and J by 5 bases. The DNA for the CDR3 is TGTGCCAGCAGTTCGACAGGGGAGGGAAATGAAAAACTGTTTTTT. Protein: CASSSTGEGNEKLFF.

The CDR3 reads CASSLAGGLGEQYF. The CDR3 DNA follows: TGTGCCAGCAGCCTAGCGGGGGGGCTCGGGGAGCAGTACTTC. The rearrangement uses TRBV27 and TRBJ2-7, with 12 nucleotides matching TRBD2. Losses at the gene ends were 6 bases for V and 7 bases for J; bases not matched to a gene: 7. The CDR3 has 14 residues. CDR1 and CDR2 (germline): MNHEY, SMNVEV (reference sequence).

The chain employs TRBV5-1 and TRBJ2-3, with 10 bases identical to TRBD2. After removal of 5 bases from V and 3 bases from J, the junction contained 6 bases not matched to a gene. CDR3 length: 15 amino acids. CDR1 and CDR2 (germline): SGHRS, YFSETQ. As DNA, the CDR3 is TGCGCCAGCAGTCTAAAGCGGGAGGGGACAGATACGCAGTATTTT. Translation: CASSLKREGTDTQYF.

The chain combines TRBV2 with TRBJ2-5; D not certain. The V end was cut by 8 bases, the J end by 2 bases, with 15 bases between. The CDR3 has 14 amino acids. The germline V gene encodes CDR1 SNHLY and CDR2 FYNNEI. The CDR3, as DNA: TGTGCCAGCCTCGATGGCTCCGGACAAGAGACCCAGTACTTC. Translation: CASLDGSGQETQYF. Together with reference TRBV2 and TRBJ2-5, the CDR3 gives the full variable domain: EPEVTQTPSHQVTQMGQEVILRCVPISNHLYFYWYRQILGQKVEFLVSFYNNEISEKSEIFDDQFSVERPDGSNFTLKIRSTKLEDSAMYFCASLDGSGQETQYFGPGTRLLVL.

This clone has only one observation. This chain's CDR3 is CASSGPGTGSETQYF. In DNA form, the CDR3 reads TGTGCCAGCAGCGGCCCCGGGACAGGGTCTGAGACCCAGTACTTC. V is TRBV5-6 and J is TRBJ2-5, with TRBD1 matching 9 bases. With 4 bases clipped from V and 5 bases from J, the junction kept 9 bases outside the gene matches. Germline V gene sequence: CDR1 SGHDT, CDR2 YYEEEE. The CDR3 extends over 15 amino acids.

CDR3 sequence (DNA): TGTGCCAGCTCACCAATACAGGGCCGCGAGCAGTACTTC. Translated: CASSPIQGREQYF. This chain links TRBV18 with TRBJ2-7; possible D gene TRBD1, 6 bases. Trimming cost V 2 bases and J 6 bases, with 11 bases left between them. The germline CDR1 and CDR2 sequences are KGHSH and LQKENI. CDR3 length: 13 amino acids. The full variable domain, with the rest looked up from reference TRBV18 and TRBJ2-7, is NAGVMQNPRHLVRRRGQEARLRCSPMKGHSHVYWYRQLPEEGLKFMVYLQKENIIDESGMPKERFSAEFPKEGPSILRIQQVVRGDSAAYFCASSPIQGREQYFGPGTRLTVT.

The CDR3 is CASSPPAGEKLFF. The CDR3 DNA sequence: TGCGCCAGCAGCCCGCCGGCTGGTGAAAAACTGTTTTTT. The chain couples TRBV4-1 to TRBJ1-4; D call uncertain. The CDR3 covers 13 residues. The V gene lost 4 bases and the J gene lost 7 bases, with 10 bases spanning the gap. CDR1 and CDR2 from the germline V gene are MGHRA and YSYEKL.

The chain joins TRBV11-2 to TRBJ2-7, with D maybe TRBD1 (6 bases). Trimming left V 1 base short and J 4 bases short, with 11 bases between. Looked up from germline, CDR1 is SGHAT and CDR2 is FQNNGV. There are 14 residues in the CDR3. The CDR3 DNA is TGTGCCAGCAGCTTAGTCAGGGGTGGATACGAGCAGTACTTC. Translation: CASSLVRGGYEQYF.

This clone was counted a few times. The chain combines TRBV30 with TRBJ1-5; D remains ambiguous. The CDR3 extends over 13 amino acids. V lost 0 bases and J lost 5, with 8 bases in between. Germline V lookup: CDR1 GTSNPN, CDR2 SVGIG (reference sequence). The DNA for the CDR3 is TGTGCCTGGAGTGTACGCAGCGATCAGCCCCAGCATTTT. This gives the protein CAWSVRSDQPQHF. The full variable domain, in which reference TRBV30 and TRBJ1-5 provide the parts outside the CDR3, is SQTIHQWPATLVQPVGSPLSLECTVEGTSNPNLYWYRQAAGRGLQLLFYSVGIGQISSEVPQNLSASRPQDRQFILSSKKLLLSDSGFYLCAWSVRSDQPQHFGDGTRLSIL.

The chain carries TRBV9 and TRBJ2-1, with 7 bases matching TRBD2. The CDR3 totals 15 residues. The ends lost 0 bases at V and 6 bases at J; junction bases unmatched: 6. Germline CDR1 and CDR2: SGDLS and YYNGEE. CDR3 residues: CASSVASGGGNEQFF. The CDR3 DNA sequence: TGTGCCAGCAGCGTAGCTTCGGGAGGTGGCAATGAGCAGTTCTTC.

This clone was seen a handful of times. V is TRBV5-1 and J is TRBJ2-3; 10 bases line up with TRBD2. Germline CDR1 and CDR2: SGHRS and YFSETQ. This CDR3 comprises 15 residues. The trim removed 5 bases at V and 2 bases at J, leaving 5 bases unmatched. The CDR3 sequence: CASRRSGGATDTQYF. The CDR3 DNA reads as TGCGCCAGCAGGAGAAGCGGGGGGGCCACAGATACGCAGTATTTT.

The chain links TRBV28 to TRBJ2-5; D ambiguous. Trimming shortened V by 3 bases and J by 5 bases, and 10 bases separated the two germline ends. Per the germline V gene, CDR1 is MDHEN and CDR2 is SYDVKM. The CDR3 has 13 amino acids. For the CDR3, the DNA is TGTGCCAGCAGTTTGGGCAGGAGTGAGACCCAGTACTTC. Translating it yields CASSLGRSETQYF.

The rearrangement joins TRBV9 to TRBJ1-1, with 8 positions matching TRBD1. Germline assignment: CDR1 SGDLS and CDR2 YYNGEE. This CDR3 has 16 amino acids. After removal of 0 bases from V and 6 bases from J, the junction contained 10 bases not matched to a gene. DNA of the CDR3: TGTGCCAGCAGCGTAGGGGACAGGATTCGAACGTCTGAAGCTTTCTTT. Translation: CASSVGDRIRTSEAFF.